A selection of T cell receptor beta chains follows, all from one sample in a study of chronic HIV infection and antiretroviral therapy. One entry per CDR3 protein, called by TCRdb with MiXCR from the 5' RACE reads. The data hold under 55,000 distinct CDR3 sequences, with over 15% observed a single time. Sequenced material: peripheral blood. The receptors derive from an adult who had HIV and had not received antiretroviral therapy, or was an uninfected healthy control (not recorded which). Both conserved end residues are part of each CDR3. D genes are given only for firm matches. Only part of the rows carry a size: once, few, many, or a class if the clone is expanded.

>TRBD2|TRBJ2-1|TRBV5-1|.
TGCGCCAGCGGTCGAGGGACTAGCGTCACTTCAAGGCATGAGCAGTTCTTC
CASGRGTSVTSRHEQFF
>.|TRBJ2-5|TRBV29-1|.
TGCAGCGTTGAATTCCTGGCAGGGCGGTCAGAGACCCAGTACTTC
CSVEFLAGRSETQYF
>.|TRBJ2-1|TRBV18|few
TGTGCCAGCTCACCATATATTGGTGAGCAGTTCTTC
CASSPYIGEQFF
>TRBD2|TRBJ2-3|TRBV27|.
TGTGCCAGCAGCCATGGGACTAGCGGCTCTGATACGCAGTATTTT
CASSHGTSGSDTQYF
>TRBD1|TRBJ2-4|TRBV23-1|.
TGCGCCAGCAGTCAATCAGATGGTCCGGACAGGGCGGAAACCAAAAACATTCAGTACTTC
CASSQSDGPDRAETKNIQYF
>TRBD2|TRBJ2-5|TRBV7-6|few
TGTGCCAGCAGCTTAGAGTTGGGGGGGAACGGAGAGACCCAGTACTTC
CASSLELGGNGETQYF
>.|TRBJ2-1|TRBV28|few
TGTGCCAGCAGTGGACCAAAAACTTACAATGAGCAGTTCTTC
CASSGPKTYNEQFF
>.|TRBJ1-1|TRBV28|few
TGTGCCAGCGGACAGAACACTGAAGCTTTCTTT
CASGQNTEAFF
>TRBD2|TRBJ2-7|TRBV6-2/TRBV6-3|.
TGTGCCAGCAGTTTCCGACTAGCGGCCTACGAGCAGTACTTC
CASSFRLAAYEQYF
>.|TRBJ2-3|TRBV15|.
TGTGCCACCAGCAGAAGAAGGACGCAGTATTTT
CATSRRRTQYF
>.|TRBJ1-3|TRBV5-1|.
TGCGCCAGCAGCTTGGGCCGCTCTGGAAACACCATATATTTT
CASSLGRSGNTIYF
>.|TRBJ2-3|TRBV4-1|.
TGCGCCAGCAGCCAAGAGCCTAGCAGCAGGGGAGATACGCAGTATTTT
CASSQEPSSRGDTQYF
>TRBD1|TRBJ2-2|TRBV12-3/TRBV12-4|few
TGTGCCAGCAGTCGGACAGGGACCGGGGAGCTGTTTTTT
CASSRTGTGELFF
>.|TRBJ2-5|TRBV5-1|many
TGCGCCAGCAGCTTACGGGTGACCCAGTACTTC
CASSLRVTQYF
>TRBD2|TRBJ2-3|TRBV4-1|once
TGCGCCAGCAGCCAAGGACCGCTAGCGGGAGGGCCGGTGGGAGATACGCAGTATTTT
CASSQGPLAGGPVGDTQYF
>TRBD1|TRBJ2-7|TRBV6-1|few
TGTGCCAGCAGTGAAGATCTGGCGGGACAGGGGACCTACGAGCAGTACTTC
CASSEDLAGQGTYEQYF
>TRBD2|TRBJ2-1|TRBV29-1|.
TGCAGCGTTGACGCGGGAGTAGGGCAGTTCTTC
CSVDAGVGQFF
>.|TRBJ1-1|TRBV12-3/TRBV12-4|.
TGTGCCAGCAGTATGTTCGTCGCTTTGGCGGCTTTCTTT
CASSMFVALAAFF
>.|TRBJ1-2|TRBV28|few
TGTGCCAGCAATCTGCGGGCAGTCTATGGCTACACCTTC
CASNLRAVYGYTF
>TRBD2|TRBJ2-5|TRBV28|.
TGTGCCAGCAGTCGTGCACTAGCGGGGGAGACCCAGTACTTC
CASSRALAGETQYF
>TRBD1|TRBJ1-4|TRBV28|few
TGTGCCAGCAGCTCCTACAGGGGAGGAAATGAAAAACTGTTTTTT
CASSSYRGGNEKLFF
>.|TRBJ1-1|TRBV28|many
TGTGCCAGCAGTCCACAGGGATCGTTGAACACTGAAGCTTTCTTT
CASSPQGSLNTEAFF
>TRBD2|TRBJ2-5|TRBV19|few
TGTGCCAGTAGTCTCGGACTAGCGGGAGCGCTACTCCAAGAGACCCAGTACTTC
CASSLGLAGALLQETQYF
>.|TRBJ2-7|TRBV4-1|.
TGCGCCAGCAGCCAAGAGCCCCCCCCGCTGTCCTACGAGCAGTACTTC
CASSQEPPPLSYEQYF
>TRBD1|TRBJ2-1|TRBV2|.
TGTGCCAGCAGTGGAATACAGGGGGTTGCCTACAATGAGCAGTTCTTC
CASSGIQGVAYNEQFF
>.|TRBJ1-1|TRBV29-1|few
TGCAGCGTTATGGGACGGATGAACACTGAAGCTTTCTTT
CSVMGRMNTEAFF
>.|TRBJ2-7|TRBV4-1|few
TGCGCCAGCAGCCAGGATCAGGGCCGCCGCTCCTACGAGCAGTACTTC
CASSQDQGRRSYEQYF
>.|TRBJ1-2|TRBV3-1|few
TGTGCCAGCAGCCAAGAACGCTATGGCTACACCTTC
CASSQERYGYTF
>TRBD1|TRBJ2-7|TRBV28|.
TGTGCCAGCAGTCGGACAGGGTCTTCTTCCTACGAGCAGTACTTC
CASSRTGSSSYEQYF
>TRBD2|TRBJ2-7|TRBV28|few
TGTGCCAGCAGCCTAACCTATCGACTAGCGGGAGGATACGAGCAGTACTTC
CASSLTYRLAGGYEQYF
>.|TRBJ1-5|TRBV6-6|few
TGTGCCAGCAGTTACCCGGATCCGACAAAACCCCAGCATTTT
CASSYPDPTKPQHF
>TRBD2|TRBJ2-1|TRBV6-1|few
TGTGCCAGCAGTGAAACTACTAGCGGGAGGCCCGATGAGCAGTTCTTC
CASSETTSGRPDEQFF
>.|TRBJ2-5|TRBV28|.
TGTGCCAGCAGTTGGTACAACCAAGAGACCCAGTACTTC
CASSWYNQETQYF
>.|TRBJ1-2|TRBV18|.
TGTGCCAGCTCACCGGACGCGGGGGGTCGAAATGGCTACACCTTC
CASSPDAGGRNGYTF
>.|TRBJ2-7|TRBV11-1|few
TGTGCCAGCAGCTCGACTAGATACCCCTACGAGCAGTACTTC
CASSSTRYPYEQYF
>.|TRBJ1-5|TRBV28|.
TGTGCCAGCAGTTTAGCGACGACGGATAATCAGCCCCAGCATTTT
CASSLATTDNQPQHF
>.|TRBJ1-6|TRBV28|.
TGTGCCAGCAGTTTCCCCCGGGGGCTATCTTCTAATTCACCCCTCCACTTT
CASSFPRGLSSNSPLHF
>.|TRBJ2-7|TRBV28|.
TGTGCTGGGGGGACGGCCTACGAGCAGTACTTC
CAGGTAYEQYF
>.|TRBJ1-5|TRBV4-2|few
TGTGCCAGCAGCCAAGATGTCCGCTTTCGGAATCAGCCCCAGCATTTT
CASSQDVRFRNQPQHF
>.|TRBJ1-2|TRBV29-1|.
TGCAGCGTCACGCCAACTAACTATGGCTACACCTTC
CSVTPTNYGYTF
>TRBD2|TRBJ2-1|TRBV20-1|few
TGCAGTGCTAGAGATCCCCCGACTAGCGGGACCCAGTTCTTC
CSARDPPTSGTQFF
>.|TRBJ1-5|TRBV4-1|few
TGCGCCAGCAGCCAAGACAGGATTAGCAATCAGCCCCAGCATTTT
CASSQDRISNQPQHF
>.|TRBJ2-7|TRBV9|.
TGTGCCAGCAGCGTCGACTTATCCTACGAGCAGTACTTC
CASSVDLSYEQYF
>.|TRBJ1-6|TRBV11-2|few
TGTGCCAGCAGCTTAGACAGGGGTGTGGATTCACCCCTCCACTTT
CASSLDRGVDSPLHF
>.|TRBJ2-7|TRBV28|.
TGTGCCAGCAGATTGCCGGGTGCCGGCTACGAGCAGTACTTC
CASRLPGAGYEQYF
>.|TRBJ2-3|TRBV6-4|few
TGTGCCAGCTCCGAGGGGGGAGACCCAGATACGCAGTATTTT
CASSEGGDPDTQYF
>.|TRBJ1-4|TRBV25-1|few
TGTGCCAGCAGTGGGGTCCCAATCGACGATGAAAAACTGTTTTTT
CASSGVPIDDEKLFF
>TRBD2|TRBJ2-7|TRBV7-6|.
TGTGCCAGCAGCGCAACTAGCGGGAGTAAGTACGAGCAGTACTTC
CASSATSGSKYEQYF
>TRBD2|TRBJ2-3|TRBV29-1|few
TGCAGCGGAATACCGGGACTACGTACCACAGATACGCAGTATTTT
CSGIPGLRTTDTQYF
>.|TRBJ1-5|TRBV4-1|few
TGCGCCAGCAGCCAAGATATTTGGTCGGGGGGGGATCAGCCCCAGCATTTT
CASSQDIWSGGDQPQHF
>.|TRBJ2-7|TRBV12-3/TRBV12-4|once
TGTGCCAGCAGCAAGGGTACCCACGAGCAGTACTTC
CASSKGTHEQYF
>.|TRBJ2-3|TRBV20-1|.
TGCAGTGCCGAGCTGGCGGCAGATACGCAGTATTTT
CSAELAADTQYF
>.|TRBJ1-5|TRBV6-5|.
TGTGCCAGCAGTCGTGGACAGAGCAATCAGCCCCAGCATTTT
CASSRGQSNQPQHF
>.|TRBJ2-3|TRBV6-6|.
TGTGCCAGCAACGGCGGGCCGCGGGGTACGCAGTATTTT
CASNGGPRGTQYF
>TRBD1|TRBJ2-1|TRBV25-1|few
TGTGCCAGCAGTCGGGCAGGGGGCTCCTACAATGAGCAGTTCTTC
CASSRAGGSYNEQFF
>TRBD2|TRBJ2-1|TRBV29-1|once
TGCAGCGCTGGTCAGGGAGCGGGAGGACACAATGAGCAGTTCTTC
CSAGQGAGGHNEQFF